A selection of T cell receptor beta chains follows, all from one sample in a study of monozygotic twins with inflammatory bowel disease. TCRdb re-called the 5' RACE reads; one entry per CDR3 protein, DNA not given. This listing includes 110,000 or so distinct CDR3 sequences. The sample consisted of blood. The receptors here all came from a human donor with ulcerative colitis or Crohn's disease, or a healthy co-twin of an affected twin (not recorded which). The CDR3 runs from the conserved cysteine through the conserved F or W.

v_call	j_call	cdr3_aa
TRBV7-6	TRBJ1-4	CASSTIAGEKLFF
TRBV5-1	TRBJ2-2	CASSLESGRGHTGELFF
TRBV5-1	TRBJ2-1	CASSLGYEQFF
TRBV7-2	TRBJ1-1	CASSLAGTRAGTEAFF
TRBV19	TRBJ2-3	CASSIDATGGYTDTQYF
TRBV14	TRBJ2-3	CASSPGLAGLTDTQYF
TRBV4-2	TRBJ2-2	CASSPSPGTSGITGELFF
TRBV12-3/TRBV12-4	TRBJ1-2	CASSFDRGQGYTF
TRBV7-9	TRBJ2-1	CASTPQLGAANEQFF
TRBV10-3	TRBJ2-5	CAISESAREGETQYF
TRBV15	TRBJ2-3	CATSRDRLAGRTQYF
TRBV20-1	TRBJ2-5	CSAGRDRGGETQYF
TRBV12-3/TRBV12-4	TRBJ2-1	CASSFELADEQFF
TRBV6-1	TRBJ1-6	CASRGQTLTLNSPLHF
TRBV11-1	TRBJ2-7	CASSPYFAPRGQGAVEQYF
TRBV5-6	TRBJ2-3	CASSPGGVTQYF